This TCR beta chain derives from a study of response to subunit inactivated influenza vaccine. General observations from the study: The authors proposed limited new T cell recruitment per seasonal influenza vaccination.

MiXCR, applied by TCRdb to the RT-PCR reads, yields one record per CDR3 protein. The profile shows around 520,000 distinct CDR3 sequences, roughly 10% of them singletons. This clonotype has a count of ten or more. Its antigen is as yet unknown. This sample comprised PBMCs from blood, obtained on the day of vaccination. The receptor comes from a man aged 45-65 years who received an inactivated influenza vaccine.

CDR3 residues: CASTNTGTANTGELFF. The CDR3 DNA reads TGTGCCAGCACCAACACCGGGACGGCAAACACCGGGGAGCTGTTTTTT. The rearrangement links TRBV6-1 to TRBJ2-2; D is possibly TRBD1 or TRBD2 (5 bases each). Germline CDR1 MNHNS, CDR2 SASEGT. This CDR3 has 16 residues. The V and J ends lost 7 bases and 2 bases respectively, with 17 bases between them.